The following is a T cell receptor (beta chain) sequence with its context. Its antigen is not known. The sample is drawn from a study of OX40 agonist ivuxolimab in advanced cancers. About the study: Of the patients, three showed partial responses, one with hepatocellular carcinoma and two with cutaneous melanoma. Whole-study results and caveats: Expansion of clones was among the lowest in partial responders at 0.1-3.0 mg/kg. Antigen specificity remained undetermined for the expanded peripheral T cells.

With 4 bases removed from V and 3 bases from J, the gap between germline ends came to 14 bases. Germline V gene sequence: CDR1 SGDLS, CDR2 YYNGEE. The CDR3 runs to 15 residues. Data came from immunoSEQ multiplex PCR; TCRdb stores just in-frame clones and leaves some out. The sample shows around 35,000 clones, about 81% of them seen only once. The clonotype originates from an adult with an advanced solid tumor such as melanoma, head and neck, liver or kidney cancer. The starting material was CD4+ or CD8+ T cells sorted from blood, obtained in a trial of the OX40 agonist ivuxolimab. J is TRBJ2-1 and V is TRBV9; D unclear. CDR3 DNA: TGTGCCAGCAGCATAAGCTTCCGGAGCTACAATGAGCAGTTCTTC. Amino acid sequence: CASSISFRSYNEQFF.